Described below is a single T cell receptor beta chain sequence and its context. What it recognizes is unknown. Profiling relied on immunoSEQ multiplex PCR, and the TCRdb table lists in-frame clones only, not all of them. The sample consists of about 98,000 clones, about 91% of them appearing once. The CDR3 covers 16 residues. The ends lost 0 bases at V and 3 bases at J; junction bases unmatched: 5. In germline, CDR1 is SGDLS, CDR2 YYNGEE. The data derive from a study of identifying expanded T cells in peripheral blood. Study results and limitations: Variance in clone template counts between roughly two-week samples significantly increased with total template count across all healthy donors. Technical replicates showed around 1.1 changed clones; roughly two weeks roughly 15; four weeks 19.

Collection occurred without any documented infections or immune events in donors. The TCR comes from a person between 18 and 70 years old in good health. The sample taken for sequencing was blood. V usage is TRBV9 and J usage is TRBJ1-2; 10 bases align to TRBD1. The DNA of the CDR3 is TGTGCCAGCAGCGTAGCTTTAGGACAGGGGGACTATGGCTACACCTTC. It codes for CASSVALGQGDYGYTF.